These 14 T cell receptor beta chains share one sample of origin, sequenced in a study of blood T cell repertoires in COVID-19. TCRdb keeps only in-frame clones here, not all; method: immunoSEQ multiplex PCR. The sample has almost 80,000 clones; over 75% are singletons. The sequenced sample was peripheral blood. The source of these receptors is a woman of 80 years or more with acute or convalescent COVID-19.

The V and J genes are TRBV5-1 and TRBJ2-3, with D perhaps matching TRBD1 (5 bases). V was trimmed by 6 bases and J by 5 bases, leaving 16 bases between them. CDR1 is SGHRS and CDR2 is YFSETQ in the germline V gene. CDR3 length: 14 amino acids. CDR3 nucleotides: TGCGCCAGCAAGGACCCTGGGGCGGTAGATACGCAGTATTTT. Its protein is CASKDPGAVDTQYF. Filled out from reference TRBV5-1 and TRBJ2-3, the complete variable domain reads KAGVTQTPRYLIKTRGQQVTLSCSPISGHRSVSWYQQTPGQGLQFLFEYFSETQRNKGNFPGRFSGRQFSNSRSEMNVSTLELGDSALYLCASKDPGAVDTQYFGPGTRLTVL.

The J gene is TRBJ1-4, the V gene TRBV5-4; D uncertain. The CDR3 is made up of 14 amino acids. V was pared by 4 bases and J by 4 bases, with 11 bases between. Germline CDR1 is SGHNT and CDR2 is YYREEE (reference sequence). CDR3 nucleotide sequence: TGTGCCAGCAGCATCGGACTTCTTAATGAAAAACTGTTTTTT. Translating gives CASSIGLLNEKLFF.

This chain links TRBV27 with TRBJ1-1; 9 nucleotides match TRBD1. The CDR3 sequence is 17 residues long. The trim removed 2 bases at V and 0 bases at J, leaving 7 bases unmatched. Per germline, CDR1 MNHEY and CDR2 SMNVEV (reference sequence). This CDR3 is CASSLVGQGRMNTEAFF. CDR3 coding DNA: TGTGCCAGCAGTTTAGTAGGACAGGGGCGCATGAACACTGAAGCTTTCTTT.

The chain uses TRBV3-1 (or the pseudogene TRBV3-2) and TRBJ1-3, with a possible D match to TRBD1 (6 bases). The CDR3 length is 17 residues. The V end lost 3 bases, the J end lost 4 bases, and 19 bases lay between the germline ends. The germline gives CDR1 LGHDT, CDR2 YNNKEL (reference sequence). DNA for the CDR3: TGTGCCAGCAGCCAGGTCCCAGGGGCTGTGGGCGGAAACACCATATATTTT. Translated: CASSQVPGAVGGNTIYF.

This chain links TRBV7-2 with TRBJ2-3; D gene ambiguous. V lost 1 base and J 0 bases, leaving 5 bases between the germline ends. The length of the CDR3 is 14 residues. From germline, CDR1 is SGHTA and CDR2 FQGNSA. The CDR3 DNA reads TGTGCCAGCAGCTTAGACAGAAGCACAGATACGCAGTATTTT. This translates into CASSLDRSTDTQYF.

The chain is built from TRBV18 and TRBJ2-1, with D possibly TRBD1 on 5 matching bases. The CDR3 has 12 amino acids. Per germline, CDR1 KGHSH and CDR2 LQKENI. Trimming shortened V by 3 bases and J by 12 bases, and 12 bases separated the two germline ends. The CDR3 region is CASSPDLQGQFF. The CDR3 DNA reads TGTGCCAGCTCACCGGACCTCCAGGGGCAGTTCTTC.

The rearrangement uses TRBV28 and TRBJ1-5; TRBD1 is a possible D gene (6 bases). The V end lost 2 bases, the J end lost 8 bases, and 13 bases lay between the germline ends. This CDR3 is built from 14 residues. The germline V gene encodes CDR1 MDHEN and CDR2 SYDVKM. CDR3 amino acids: CASSLGGLGKPQHF. DNA for the CDR3: TGTGCCAGCAGTTTAGGGGGCCTCGGGAAGCCCCAGCATTTT.

The chain joins TRBV6-5 to TRBJ2-1, with 9 bases fitting TRBD1. This CDR3 spans 15 amino acids. CDR1 MNHEY and CDR2 SVGAGI come from the germline V gene. V shed 6 bases and J 7 bases; nucleotides not matched to a gene: 10. This CDR3 is CASSFTGGGWNEQFF. The CDR3 nucleotides read TGTGCCAGCAGCTTTACAGGGGGCGGTTGGAATGAGCAGTTCTTC.

The V call is TRBV5-6, the J call TRBJ1-2, with 8 positions matching TRBD1. The CDR3 totals 13 residues. The germline V gene encodes CDR1 SGHDT and CDR2 YYEEEE. V lost 3 bases and J lost 5; bases outside the gene matches: 3. DNA of the CDR3: TGTGCCAGCAGCTCAGGGGGCCCGTATGGCTACACCTTC. This encodes CASSSGGPYGYTF. The full variable domain, its missing parts supplied by reference TRBV5-6 and TRBJ1-2, is DAGVTQSPTHLIKTRGQQVTLRCSPKSGHDTVSWYQQALGQGPQFIFQYYEEEERQRGNFPDRFSGHQFPNYSSELNVNALLLGDSALYLCASSSGGPYGYTFGSGTRLTVV.

The chain combines TRBV5-1 with TRBJ2-1; 7 bases are shared with TRBD1. From germline, CDR1 is SGHRS and CDR2 YFSETQ. This CDR3 has 15 amino acids. With V trimmed by 0 bases and J by 6 bases, 6 bases remained unmatched. CDR3 sequence reads: CASSLEGAGGNEQFF. The CDR3 nucleotides read TGCGCCAGCAGCTTGGAGGGGGCTGGGGGCAATGAGCAGTTCTTC. The entire variable domain, with the rest obtained from reference TRBV5-1 and TRBJ2-1, is as follows: KAGVTQTPRYLIKTRGQQVTLSCSPISGHRSVSWYQQTPGQGLQFLFEYFSETQRNKGNFPGRFSGRQFSNSRSEMNVSTLELGDSALYLCASSLEGAGGNEQFFGPGTRLTVL.

The chain joins TRBV10-3 to TRBJ2-7, with 7 bases lining up with TRBD1. CDR1 ENHRY and CDR2 SYGVKD come from the germline V gene. V shed 3 bases and J 2 bases; nucleotides not matched to a gene: 1. The CDR3 totals 13 residues. CDR3 amino acids: CAISDGTAYEQYF. The CDR3 DNA follows: TGTGCCATCAGTGACGGGACAGCCTACGAGCAGTACTTC.

The V gene is TRBV7-9, the J gene TRBJ2-3; D may be TRBD1 (6 bases). This CDR3 spans 14 amino acids. Trimming left V 5 bases short and J 2 bases short, with 11 bases between. Germline V lookup: CDR1 SEHNR, CDR2 FQNEAQ (reference sequence). Here the CDR3 reads CASSGQRYTDTQYF. The CDR3 nucleotides read TGTGCCAGCAGCGGACAGAGATACACAGATACGCAGTATTTT.

The V gene is TRBV12-3 or TRBV12-4, the J gene TRBJ1-2; D is possibly TRBD1 (5 bases). The germline V and J ends were trimmed by 6 bases and 4 bases, with 12 bases remaining between them. The CDR3 loop spans 13 amino acids. The CDR3 protein is CASRGASFYGYTF. The CDR3 DNA sequence: TGTGCCAGCAGAGGGGCCTCCTTCTATGGCTACACCTTC.

The chain recombines TRBV10-2 with TRBJ2-7, with 10 bases identical to TRBD1. The CDR3 runs to 14 residues. V lost 5 bases and J lost 5; bases outside the gene matches: 6. Germline assignment: CDR1 WSHSY and CDR2 SAAADI. The CDR3 DNA reads as TGCGCCAGCAGTAACCCGGGACAGGGGAACGAGCAGTACTTC. Translating gives CASSNPGQGNEQYF.